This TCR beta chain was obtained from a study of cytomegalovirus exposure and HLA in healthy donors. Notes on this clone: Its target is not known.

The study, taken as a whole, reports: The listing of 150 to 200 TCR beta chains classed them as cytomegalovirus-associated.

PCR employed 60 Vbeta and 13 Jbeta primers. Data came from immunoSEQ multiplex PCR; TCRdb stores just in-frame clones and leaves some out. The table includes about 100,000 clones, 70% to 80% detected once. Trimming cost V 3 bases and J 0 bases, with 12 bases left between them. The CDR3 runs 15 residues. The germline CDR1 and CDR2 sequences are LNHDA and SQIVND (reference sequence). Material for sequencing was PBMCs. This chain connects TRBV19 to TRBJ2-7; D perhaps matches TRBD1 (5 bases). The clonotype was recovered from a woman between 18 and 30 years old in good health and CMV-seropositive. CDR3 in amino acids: CASSILPGYSYEQYF. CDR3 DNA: TGTGCCAGTAGTATTCTCCCAGGGTACTCCTACGAGCAGTACTTC. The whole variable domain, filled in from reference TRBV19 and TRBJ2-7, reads DGGITQSPKYLFRKEGQNVTLSCEQNLNHDAMYWYRQDPGQGLRLIYYSQIVNDFQKGDIAEGYSVSREKKESFPLTVTSAQKNPTAFYLCASSILPGYSYEQYFGPGTRLTVT.